Listed below are T cell receptor beta chains from one sample, sequenced in a study of shared clonotypes between healthy human individuals. This table comes from immunoSEQ multiplex PCR, and its TCRdb copy is limited to in-frame clones, with some not included. The table has under 350,000 clones, more than 75% seen once. The sample comprised memory CD8+ T cells sorted from blood. The receptors stem from a man aged 18 to 35 in good health. CDR3s include the opening cysteine and the closing phenylalanine or tryptophan. The D gene is left open where the match is weak. Expanded clones are given a class, and other clones once, few, many or no size at all.

CASSPGDSVFTGELFF	TGCGCCAGCAGCCCCGGGGATTCAGTTTTCACCGGGGAGCTGTTTTTT	TRBV4-1	TRBJ2-2	16	-	-
CASSPPPGIGELFF	TGTGCCAGCAGTCCGCCCCCAGGAATCGGGGAGCTGTTTTTT	TRBV25-1	TRBJ2-2	14	-	once
CASSFPHSSYEQYF	TGTGCCAGCAGCTTTCCCCATAGCTCCTACGAGCAGTACTTC	TRBV5-5	TRBJ2-7	14	-	-
CASSGGGTLPGANVLTF	TGTGCCAGCAGTGGAGGTGGGACTCTCCCTGGGGCCAACGTCCTGACTTTC	TRBV2	TRBJ2-6	17	-	-
CASSLFPGSSYNEQFF	TGTGCCAGCAGTTTATTCCCAGGGAGCTCCTACAATGAGCAGTTCTTC	TRBV27	TRBJ2-1	16	-	-
CASSERGLAGTSYEQYF	TGTGCCAGCAGTGAGAGGGGGCTAGCGGGGACCTCCTACGAGCAGTACTTC	TRBV2	TRBJ2-7	17	TRBD2	few
CASSPRQGSVYEQYF	TGTGCCAGCAGCCCCCGACAGGGTAGTGTATACGAGCAGTACTTC	TRBV7-9	TRBJ2-7	15	TRBD1	-
CASSLRGGSWELFF	TGTGCCAGCAGTTTACGGGGCGGTTCGTGGGAGCTGTTTTTT	TRBV28	TRBJ2-2	14	-	-
CASSLMPSYEQYF	TGTGCCAGCAGTTTAATGCCCAGCTACGAGCAGTACTTC	TRBV27	TRBJ2-7	13	-	-
CASSWDERLAGFYEQYF	TGCGCCAGCAGCTGGGATGAAAGGCTAGCGGGGTTCTACGAGCAGTACTTC	TRBV5-1	TRBJ2-7	17	TRBD2	-
CASSSLPRETDTQYF	TGCGCCAGCAGCTCCTTACCCCGGGAGACAGATACGCAGTATTTT	TRBV5-1	TRBJ2-3	15	-	-
CASSQDGAAALLFF	TGCGCCAGCAGCCAAGATGGGGCAGCGGCCCTACTCTTCTTC	TRBV4-1	TRBJ2-7	14	-	once
CASSAYGENTEAFF	TGTGCCAGCAGCGCCTACGGTGAAAACACTGAAGCTTTCTTT	TRBV9	TRBJ1-1	14	-	-
CASSLRQGHRYTF	TGTGCCAGCAGCTTGCGACAGGGCCATCGCTACACCTTC	TRBV7-3	TRBJ1-2	13	TRBD1	-
CASSPNHLRGGYGYTF	TGTGCCAGCTCACCCAATCACCTCAGGGGGGGCTATGGCTACACCTTC	TRBV18	TRBJ1-2	16	TRBD1	-
CASSDTDTQYF	TGTGCCAGCAGCGACACAGATACGCAGTATTTT	TRBV11-3	TRBJ2-3	11	-	once
CASSYQDGTYEQYF	TGTGCCAGCAGTTACCAGGACGGGACCTACGAGCAGTACTTC	TRBV6-5	TRBJ2-7	14	-	-
CASAIGQVQETQYF	TGCGCCAGCGCGATTGGGCAAGTCCAAGAGACCCAGTACTTC	TRBV10-2	TRBJ2-5	14	-	-
CSVAGTILAKNIQYF	TGCAGCGTTGCGGGCACCATACTAGCCAAAAACATTCAGTACTTC	TRBV29-1	TRBJ2-4	15	-	-
CASRLGGFEAFF	TGTGCCAGCCGATTAGGTGGGTTTGAAGCTTTCTTT	TRBV7-9	TRBJ1-1	12	-	once
CASSSAGVSYNSPLHF	TGTGCCAGCAGTTCCGCGGGGGTTAGTTATAATTCACCCCTCCACTTT	TRBV27	TRBJ1-6	16	-	-
CASSLKLNEKLFF	TGTGCCAGCAGCTTAAAACTAAATGAAAAACTGTTTTTT	TRBV13	TRBJ1-4	13	-	once
CASSPVGNTIYF	TGTGCCAGCAGCCCCGTTGGAAACACCATATATTTT	TRBV6-6	TRBJ1-3	12	-	-
CASSLLGDSTDTQYF	TGTGCCAGCAGCTTGCTCGGGGACAGCACAGATACGCAGTATTTT	TRBV11-2	TRBJ2-3	15	-	-
CASSPVPGQGNEKLFF	TGTGCCAGCAGTCCTGTCCCGGGACAGGGGAATGAAAAACTGTTTTTT	TRBV6-4	TRBJ1-4	16	TRBD1	-
CASGRTGPYNEQFF	TGTGCCAGCGGCAGAACAGGGCCCTACAATGAGCAGTTCTTC	TRBV6-1	TRBJ2-1	14	-	-
CASSLQESYEQYF	TGTGCCAGCAGCTTGCAGGAATCCTACGAGCAGTACTTC	TRBV11-2	TRBJ2-7	13	-	-
CASSFRDRNIQYF	TGTGCCAGCAGCTTTAGAGACAGGAACATTCAGTACTTC	TRBV11-2	TRBJ2-4	13	-	-
CSVIAEASYEQYF	TGCAGCGTTATAGCGGAAGCCTCCTACGAGCAGTACTTC	TRBV29-1	TRBJ2-7	13	-	-
CASSLRDRAPYEQYF	TGTGCCAGCAGCCTCCGGGACAGGGCCCCCTACGAGCAGTACTTC	TRBV27	TRBJ2-7	15	TRBD1	-
CASSLAQWYYTEAFF	TGCGCCAGCAGCTTGGCACAGTGGTATTACACTGAAGCTTTCTTT	TRBV5-1	TRBJ1-1	15	-	-
CASSLVAGDTEAFF	TGCGCCAGCAGCTTGGTCGCGGGAGACACTGAAGCTTTCTTT	TRBV5-1	TRBJ1-1	14	-	-
CASSQDRAQGNTIYF	TGCGCCAGCAGCCAAGATCGGGCCCAGGGAAACACCATATATTTT	TRBV4-3	TRBJ1-3	15	-	-
CASSEVYGGLDYNEQFF	TGTGCCAGCAGTGAAGTCTACGGAGGGCTAGACTACAATGAGCAGTTCTTC	TRBV6-1	TRBJ2-1	17	-	-
CASSPLGGRGPYEQYF	TGTGCCAGCAGTCCTCTCGGGGGACGGGGCCCCTACGAGCAGTACTTC	TRBV28	TRBJ2-7	16	-	-
CASSAGTGDTEAFF	TGTGCCAGCAGCGCGGGGACAGGGGACACTGAAGCTTTCTTT	TRBV9	TRBJ1-1	14	TRBD1	-
CASSLSGWDYGYTF	TGTGCCAGCAGCTTATCAGGATGGGACTATGGCTACACCTTC	TRBV7-3	TRBJ1-2	14	-	-